A selection of T cell receptor beta chains follows, all from one sample in a study of shared clonotypes between healthy human individuals. Clones were sequenced by immunoSEQ multiplex PCR, and TCRdb holds only the in-frame ones, with some missing. This table holds about 2.3 million clones, around 92% found once. The sample was naive CD4+ T cells from PBMCs. The receptor source for this set is a young man in good health. Some clones in this sample may be carry-over from other donors' samples. CDR3s include the opening cysteine and the closing phenylalanine or tryptophan. The order of the fields is CDR3 length, D gene, V gene, clone size, J gene, CDR3 DNA, CDR3 protein. The D gene is left open where the match is weak. Expanded clones are given a class, and other clones once, few, many or no size at all.

>14|-|TRBV28|-|TRBJ1-6
TGTGCCAGCAGTTTACGCAGGGGACTTTCACCCCTCCACTTT
CASSLRRGLSPLHF
>13|-|TRBV9|few|TRBJ1-2
TGTGCCAGCAGCGTAGACAGGAACTATGGCTACACCTTC
CASSVDRNYGYTF
>14|TRBD2|TRBV11-2|-|TRBJ2-7
TGTGCCAGCAGCCGACTAGCAGACTATTACGAGCAGTACTTC
CASSRLADYYEQYF
>14|-|TRBV29-1|-|TRBJ1-3
TGCAGCGTGATCGGGGCACTGTCTGGAAACACCATATATTTT
CSVIGALSGNTIYF
>14|-|TRBV10-3|few|TRBJ1-1
TGTGCCATCAGCGCGGGGCCTGTGGGGACTGAAGCTTTCTTT
CAISAGPVGTEAFF
>15|-|TRBV18|-|TRBJ1-2
TGTGCCAGCTCACCAACAGGGAAAGGGGACTATGGCTACACCTTC
CASSPTGKGDYGYTF
>15|-|TRBV5-1|-|TRBJ1-4
TGCGCCAGCAGCCTCGGGGTCAGCGATAATGAAAAACTGTTTTTT
CASSLGVSDNEKLFF
>12|-|TRBV5-1|-|TRBJ2-7
TGCGCCAGCAGCTCACTAGCAGACGAGCAGTACTTC
CASSSLADEQYF
>14|-|TRBV6-1|-|TRBJ2-1
TGTGCCAGCAGGCTGACAACGCTCTGGGATGAGCAGTTCTTC
CASRLTTLWDEQFF
>15|-|TRBV4-2|-|TRBJ2-2
TGTGCCAGCAGCCAAGTAATGTCGAACACCGGGGAGCTGTTTTTT
CASSQVMSNTGELFF
>12|-|TRBV29-1|-|TRBJ1-2
TGCAGCGTTGAAGACCATAACTATGGCTACACCTTC
CSVEDHNYGYTF
>13|-|TRBV11-2|few|TRBJ1-5
TGTGCCAGCAGCTTAGTTGCGGACGGGACCCAGCATTTT
CASSLVADGTQHF
>15|-|TRBV10-1|-|TRBJ2-3
TGCGCCAGCAGTGGGAAACCGGGCTCCACAGATACGCAGTATTTT
CASSGKPGSTDTQYF
>14|-|TRBV29-1|-|TRBJ2-7
TGCAGCGTTCGCTCAGAGACCCTCTCCTACGAGCAGTACTTC
CSVRSETLSYEQYF
>14|TRBD1|TRBV2|-|TRBJ2-5
TGTGCCACGAGCGACAGGGGGAGAATGGAGACCCAGTACTTC
CATSDRGRMETQYF
>11|-|TRBV28|-|TRBJ1-5
TGTGCCAGCAACGGTGGTCAGCCCCAGCATTTT
CASNGGQPQHF
>11|-|TRBV20-1|once|TRBJ1-2
TGCAGTGCTAGTACCGGGAGTGGCTACACCTTC
CSASTGSGYTF
>16|TRBD1|TRBV7-9|-|TRBJ2-6
TGTGCCAGCAGCTCGACAGGGTTGGGTGGGGCCAACGTCCTGACTTTC
CASSSTGLGGANVLTF
>17|-|TRBV7-5|-|TRBJ1-2
TGTGTCAGAATCATCGGGCGGAGGGGCCGCGATATCTATGGCTACACCTTC
CVRIIGRRGRDIYGYTF
>14|-|TRBV5-4|-|TRBJ2-7
TGTGCCAGCAGTTCGACGACAGGAAACTACGAGCAGTACTTC
CASSSTTGNYEQYF
>15|TRBD2|TRBV5-1|-|TRBJ2-7
TGCGCCAGCAGCCCAATGGGACTAGCGATGGACGAGCAGTACTTC
CASSPMGLAMDEQYF
>10|-|TRBV7-9|-|TRBJ2-1
TGTGCCAGCAGCTTCCTCGGGCAGTTCTTC
CASSFLGQFF
>14|-|TRBV19|-|TRBJ2-7
TGTGCCAGTAGCCCAAATCGGGGGGCAGGCGAGCAGTACTTC
CASSPNRGAGEQYF
>12|TRBD1|TRBV12-5|-|TRBJ2-1
TGTGCTAGTGGGGACAGGGACAATGAGCAGTTCTTC
CASGDRDNEQFF
>14|TRBD1|TRBV5-1|-|TRBJ2-7
TGCGCCAGCAGCTTGAATTGGGGACAGTACGAGCAGTACTTC
CASSLNWGQYEQYF
>13|-|TRBV7-9|-|TRBJ1-1
TGTGCCAGCAGCTTGAGGAGGGACACTGAAGCTTTCTTT
CASSLRRDTEAFF
>14|-|TRBV23-1|-|TRBJ2-4
TGCGCCAGCAGTCAATCACTTCAGGACGGGGGCCAGTACTTC
CASSQSLQDGGQYF
>14|TRBD1|TRBV28|once|TRBJ1-3
TGTGCCAGCACCCAGGGGGCGGCTGGAAACACCATATATTTT
CASTQGAAGNTIYF
>14|TRBD1|TRBV2|-|TRBJ2-3
TGTGCCAGCAAACTACAGGGGGGCACAGATACGCAGTATTTT
CASKLQGGTDTQYF
>15|-|TRBV27|-|TRBJ2-7
TGTGCCAGCAGTCTCCTCCCAGGCAGCTCCTACGAGCAGTACTTC
CASSLLPGSSYEQYF
>13|-|TRBV6-5|-|TRBJ2-1
TGTGCCAGCAGTTACTCTAGCGGTCCTGAGCAGTTCTTC
CASSYSSGPEQFF
>16|TRBD2|TRBV5-1|once|TRBJ2-3
TGCGCCAGCAGCTGGGAGGGCCCCGCTAGCACAGATACGCAGTATTTT
CASSWEGPASTDTQYF
>15|-|TRBV30|-|TRBJ1-1
TGTGCCCGCCTTAAGCCGGGACCCATGAACACTGAAGCTTTCTTT
CARLKPGPMNTEAFF
>16|-|TRBV11-2|-|TRBJ2-2
TGTGCCAGCAGCTTCCAGGGGTCGTATAGCACCGGGGAGCTGTTTTTT
CASSFQGSYSTGELFF
>13|-|TRBV18|-|TRBJ2-7
TGTGCCAGCTCACGGGACCAGCCCTACGAGCAGTACTTC
CASSRDQPYEQYF
>15|-|TRBV27|-|TRBJ2-1
TGTGCCAGCAGTTTTGGGCTCAGCTCCTACAATGAGCAGTTCTTC
CASSFGLSSYNEQFF
>15|TRBD1|TRBV9|once|TRBJ1-3
TGTGCCAGCAGTGGACAGGGGGCGGGTGGAAACACCATATATTTT
CASSGQGAGGNTIYF